A single sample is the source of the 10 T cell receptor beta chains below, sequenced in a study of cytomegalovirus exposure and HLA in healthy donors. With 60 Vbeta and 13 Jbeta primers, the PCR was carried out. Assay used: immunoSEQ multiplex PCR; TCRdb lists only in-frame clones, some missing. The sample lists more than 200,000 clones, nearly 80% occurring once. Sequencing was done on a sample of PBMCs. These receptors all come from a male donor in good health and CMV-seronegative.

This clone came up once. Sequence at one end of the junction differs from germline and may be a read error. CDR3: CVSSPTGQGYEQYF. The CDR3 bases are TGTGTCAGCTCACCAACTGGACAGGGCTACGAGCAGTACTTC. V usage is TRBV18 and J usage is TRBJ2-7; 8 bases fit TRBD1. Germline V gene lookup returns CDR1 KGHSH and CDR2 LQKENI. The CDR3 loop spans 14 amino acids. Full variable domain (remainder filled in from reference TRBV18 and TRBJ2-7): NAGVMQNPRHLVRRRGQEARLRCSPMKGHSHVYWYRQLPEEGLKFMVYLQKENIIDESGMPKERFSAEFPKEGPSILRIQQVVRGDSAAYFCVSSPTGQGYEQYFGPGTRLTVT.

The table lists this clone with a count of one. The V call is TRBV6-1, the J call TRBJ1-2, with no clear D. V lost 2 bases to trimming and J lost 8 bases, with 18 bases between them. The CDR3 has 15 amino acids. Germline lookup yields CDR1 MNHNS and CDR2 SASEGT. CDR3 nucleotide sequence: TGTGCCAGCAGTGAATCCTTGGGCCAGGCAGGAGGCTACACCTTC. As protein: CASSESLGQAGGYTF.

In its sample, this clone was seen a few times. V gene TRBV6-6 combines with J gene TRBJ1-1; maybe TRBD1 (6 bases). CDR1 is MNHNY and CDR2 is SVGAGI in the germline V gene (reference sequence). CDR3 length: 12 amino acids. Trimming left V 2 bases short and J 12 bases short, with 13 bases between. The CDR3 here is CASSYAGVISFF. The DNA for the CDR3 is TGTGCCAGCAGTTACGCAGGGGTAATCTCTTTCTTT.

This chain joins TRBV5-1 and TRBJ2-1, with a possible D match to TRBD1 (5 bases). Trimming took off 0 bases at V and 4 bases at J, with 8 bases between the two ends. Germline values: CDR1 SGHRS, CDR2 YFSETQ. CDR3 size: 14 residues. The CDR3 loop is CASSLGQIYNEQFF. The DNA of the CDR3 is TGCGCCAGCAGCTTGGGACAGATATACAATGAGCAGTTCTTC.

The rearrangement links TRBV6-5 to TRBJ1-2; a possible D gene is TRBD1 (5 bases). Germline CDR1 and CDR2: MNHEY and SVGAGI. With 2 bases removed from V and 4 bases from J, the gap between germline ends came to 11 bases. The CDR3 is 14 residues long. CDR3 sequence (DNA): TGTGCCAGCAGTTACAGGGGAGCGGGCTATGGCTACACCTTC. Its protein product is CASSYRGAGYGYTF.

The V gene is TRBV12-5, the J gene TRBJ2-2, with 10 bases matching TRBD2. CDR1 and CDR2 from the germline V gene are LGHNT and FRNRAP. This CDR3 is 15 amino acids long. J gave up 6 bases and V 4 bases, and 5 bases lay outside the gene matches. CDR3 sequence: CASGSGTSVPGELFF. The CDR3 nucleotides are TGTGCTAGTGGTTCCGGGACTAGCGTACCCGGGGAGCTGTTTTTT.

This chain connects TRBV19 to TRBJ1-5; D is possibly TRBD1 (6 bases). The CDR3 extends over 17 amino acids. Germline values: CDR1 LNHDA, CDR2 SQIVND (reference sequence). V lost 2 bases, J lost 3 bases, and 17 bases lay in between. The CDR3 sequence is CASSIMRGGGLNQPQHF. The CDR3 DNA sequence: TGTGCCAGTAGTATAATGCGTGGGGGCGGCCTCAATCAGCCCCAGCATTTT. Together with reference TRBV19 and TRBJ1-5, the CDR3 gives the full variable domain: DGGITQSPKYLFRKEGQNVTLSCEQNLNHDAMYWYRQDPGQGLRLIYYSQIVNDFQKGDIAEGYSVSREKKESFPLTVTSAQKNPTAFYLCASSIMRGGGLNQPQHFGDGTRLSIL.

The CDR3 coding sequence is TGTGCCACACAGGTTTACGCCGGGGAGCTGTTTTTT. Translation: CATQVYAGELFF. The chain employs TRBV6-6 and TRBJ2-2, with D possibly TRBD1 on 5 matching bases. CDR3 length: 12 amino acids. V was trimmed by 10 bases and J by 6 bases, leaving 12 bases between them. Germline loops: CDR1 MNHNY, CDR2 SVGAGI (reference sequence).

The rearrangement links TRBV4-3 to TRBJ2-7, with D possibly TRBD1 on 6 matching bases. V dropped 1 base and J dropped 0 bases, with 10 bases sitting between them. CDR3 length equals 15 residues. Germline-derived CDR1 and CDR2 are LGHNA and YSLEER. The CDR3 sequence is CASSQVMDSSYEQYF. The CDR3 DNA sequence: TGCGCCAGCAGCCAAGTTATGGACAGCTCCTACGAGCAGTACTTC.

The gene calls are TRBV27 and TRBJ1-1; weak D call: TRBD1 (5 bases). V gave up 7 bases and J gave up 3 bases, with 12 bases separating them. Germline lookup yields CDR1 MNHEY and CDR2 SMNVEV (reference sequence). CDR3 length: 13 amino acids. The CDR3 DNA follows: TGTGCCAGCAAACGGGGGACCCACACTGAAGCTTTCTTT. Translation gives CASKRGTHTEAFF.